These 4 T cell receptor beta chains share one sample of origin, sequenced in a study of T cells in Graves' hyperthyroidism and ophthalmopathy. RNA transcripts yielded amplified TCR beta CDR3 regions. Carried out on the TCR CDR3, a first-round RT-PCR used the HTBI primer set. Each CDR3 protein is one row after TCRdb ran MiXCR on the multiplex PCR reads. Among 750,000 to 900,000 distinct CDR3 sequences, 38% were seen once, and the ten largest hold 8.9%. The material sequenced was blood. These receptors were taken from a man aged 18-30 years with Graves' hyperthyroidism.

This clonotype was recorded a few times. V usage is TRBV5-1 and J usage is TRBJ1-2; possibly TRBD1 for D (6 bases). The V gene lost 4 bases and the J gene lost 6 bases, with 19 bases spanning the gap. CDR3 length: 15 amino acids. Germline V gene lookup returns CDR1 SGHRS and CDR2 YFSETQ. CDR3: CASSPSPGVANGYTF. DNA for the CDR3: TGCGCCAGCAGCCCGTCACCAGGGGTAGCGAATGGCTACACCTTC.

Comments on this clonotype: The germline gene is not matched at one end of the junction; a read error may be the cause. The rearrangement joins TRBV5-1 to TRBJ2-7; 8 positions match TRBD1. The CDR3 covers 14 residues. The germline V gene has CDR1 SGHRS and CDR2 YFSETQ. The CDR3 DNA is TGTGCCAGCAGCTTGAGAGGGACAGGTTCCGAGCAGTACTTC. This sequence encodes CASSLRGTGSEQYF.

V is TRBV4-2 and J is TRBJ1-2, with D possibly TRBD1 on 5 matching bases. Between the trimmed V and J ends, which lost 5 bases and 0 bases, there was a span of 19 bases. Germline lookup yields CDR1 LGHNA and CDR2 YNFKEQ. The CDR3 totals 17 residues. The CDR3 nucleotides are TGTGCCAGCAGCTTGGTCCGGGGGTCGGGACCTAACTATGGCTACACCTTC. Residues: CASSLVRGSGPNYGYTF.

Ten or more counts support this clonotype. The chain employs TRBV7-9 and TRBJ1-1; 7 bases line up with TRBD1. The V gene end was trimmed by 5 bases and the J gene end by 5 bases; junction bases not matched to a gene: 11. CDR1 is SEHNR, CDR2 FQNEAQ, per germline (reference sequence). The CDR3 covers 15 residues. The CDR3 DNA sequence: TGTGCCAGCAGCGCCCCCCGACAGGGTAGTACTGAAGCTTTCTTT. It is translated as CASSAPRQGSTEAFF.